These T cell receptor beta chains were read from a single sample in a study of cytomegalovirus exposure and HLA in healthy donors. Libraries were prepared by immunoSEQ multiplex PCR; TCRdb keeps only in-frame clonotypes and omits some of them. The sample lists about 150,000 clones, approximately 85% occurring once. Sequenced sample: PBMCs. These receptor sequences come from a woman between 18 and 29 years old in good health and CMV-seronegative. Both conserved end residues are part of each CDR3. The order of the fields is CDR3 protein, CDR3 DNA, V gene, clone size, D gene, J gene. A D gene is named only where the DNA matches it firmly. Expanded clones get a size class; other rows say once, few or many, or leave the size out.

cdr3_aa: CASSSTTSGANSRGTGELFF
cdr3_nt: TGTGCCAGCAGTTCCACGACTAGCGGGGCTAACTCGCGAGGCACCGGGGAGCTGTTTTTT
v_call: TRBV6-9
clone_size: .
d_call: TRBD2
j_call: TRBJ2-2

cdr3_aa: CASQAVHQPQHF
cdr3_nt: TGTGCCAGCCAGGCAGTGCATCAGCCCCAGCATTTT
v_call: TRBV28
clone_size: .
d_call: .
j_call: TRBJ1-5

cdr3_aa: CASSLGSGRAGEQYF
cdr3_nt: TGTGCCAGCAGCTTGGGGAGCGGGAGGGCGGGTGAGCAGTACTTC
v_call: TRBV5-4
clone_size: few
d_call: TRBD2
j_call: TRBJ2-7

cdr3_aa: CASSPRGGGDYGYTF
cdr3_nt: TGCGCCAGCAGCCCCCGCGGCGGGGGCGACTATGGCTACACCTTC
v_call: TRBV4-3
clone_size: .
d_call: .
j_call: TRBJ1-2

cdr3_aa: CASSPRHGTGKDHYGYTF
cdr3_nt: TGTGCCAGCAGCCCCCGTCATGGGACAGGGAAGGATCACTATGGCTACACCTTC
v_call: TRBV9
clone_size: .
d_call: TRBD1
j_call: TRBJ1-2

cdr3_aa: CASSNQVGGNEQYF
cdr3_nt: TGTGCCAGCAGTAACCAGGTGGGGGGGAACGAGCAGTACTTC
v_call: TRBV27
clone_size: .
d_call: TRBD2
j_call: TRBJ2-7

cdr3_aa: CASSSRRLAGTDTQYF
cdr3_nt: TGTGCCAGCAGCTCCCGCAGACTAGCCGGTACAGATACGCAGTATTTT
v_call: TRBV7-2
clone_size: .
d_call: TRBD2
j_call: TRBJ2-3

cdr3_aa: CASSNQGTSGPIYNEQFF
cdr3_nt: TGTGCCAGCAGCAACCAAGGGACTAGCGGACCTATCTACAATGAGCAGTTCTTC
v_call: TRBV7-9
clone_size: few
d_call: TRBD2
j_call: TRBJ2-1

cdr3_aa: CASSLGQGGSEKLFF
cdr3_nt: TGTGCCAGCAGTCTCGGACAGGGAGGGAGTGAAAAACTGTTTTTT
v_call: TRBV28
clone_size: .
d_call: TRBD1
j_call: TRBJ1-4

cdr3_aa: CASSLDAGMGGYTF
cdr3_nt: TGTGCCAGCAGCTTAGATGCAGGGATGGGTGGCTACACCTTC
v_call: TRBV7-2
clone_size: .
d_call: .
j_call: TRBJ1-2

cdr3_aa: CASSRGQGPTEAFF
cdr3_nt: TGTGCCAGTAGTCGAGGACAGGGACCCACTGAAGCTTTCTTT
v_call: TRBV19
clone_size: once
d_call: TRBD1
j_call: TRBJ1-1

cdr3_aa: CASSSQGHSPLHF
cdr3_nt: TGTGCCAGCAGCTCACAGGGTCACTCACCCCTCCACTTT
v_call: TRBV7-6
clone_size: .
d_call: .
j_call: TRBJ1-6

cdr3_aa: CASSQGSPYEQYF
cdr3_nt: TGTGCCAGCAGTCAGGGGTCCCCCTACGAGCAGTACTTC
v_call: TRBV6-5
clone_size: .
d_call: .
j_call: TRBJ2-7

cdr3_aa: CASSLAGGPGANVLTF
cdr3_nt: TGTGCCAGCAGCTTAGCGGGAGGGCCTGGGGCCAACGTCCTGACTTTC
v_call: TRBV13
clone_size: .
d_call: TRBD2
j_call: TRBJ2-6

cdr3_aa: CASSIGFPRSSIAKNIQYF
cdr3_nt: TGTGCCAGTAGTATAGGTTTTCCTCGGAGTTCTATAGCCAAAAACATTCAGTACTTC
v_call: TRBV19
clone_size: .
d_call: .
j_call: TRBJ2-4

cdr3_aa: CASSPGTSGGPYNEQFF
cdr3_nt: TGTGCCAGCAGCCCCGGGACTAGCGGGGGTCCCTACAATGAGCAGTTCTTC
v_call: TRBV7-9
clone_size: .
d_call: TRBD2
j_call: TRBJ2-1

cdr3_aa: CASSRQGQPQHF
cdr3_nt: TGTGCCAGCAGCCGACAGGGGCAGCCCCAGCATTTT
v_call: TRBV5-5
clone_size: .
d_call: TRBD1
j_call: TRBJ1-5

cdr3_aa: CASSQEGTSDYEQYF
cdr3_nt: TGCGCCAGCAGCCAAGAAGGGACTAGCGACTACGAGCAGTACTTC
v_call: TRBV4-3
clone_size: .
d_call: TRBD2
j_call: TRBJ2-7

cdr3_aa: CASSIQGAGTEAFF
cdr3_nt: TGTGCCAGCAGCATTCAGGGGGCAGGCACTGAAGCTTTCTTT
v_call: TRBV6-5
clone_size: few
d_call: TRBD1
j_call: TRBJ1-1

cdr3_aa: CASSAGYRGQSYGYTF
cdr3_nt: TGTGCCAGTAGTGCCGGATACAGGGGGCAGAGCTATGGCTACACCTTC
v_call: TRBV19
clone_size: few
d_call: TRBD1
j_call: TRBJ1-2

cdr3_aa: CASSPRLAGGVETQYF
cdr3_nt: TGTGCCAGCAGTCCACGACTAGCGGGGGGGGTGGAGACCCAGTACTTC
v_call: TRBV28
clone_size: once
d_call: TRBD2
j_call: TRBJ2-5

cdr3_aa: CASSLSRTGKLKLVYTF
cdr3_nt: TGTGCCAGCAGTTTAAGCAGAACAGGGAAATTAAAGCTTGTCTACACCTTC
v_call: TRBV28
clone_size: .
d_call: .
j_call: TRBJ1-2

cdr3_aa: CASSSQGEKLFF
cdr3_nt: TGTGCCAGCAGCTCACAGGGGGAAAAACTGTTTTTT
v_call: TRBV6-6
clone_size: few
d_call: TRBD1
j_call: TRBJ1-4

cdr3_aa: CASSVGSPRGTPLHF
cdr3_nt: TGTGCCAGCAGCGTGGGATCCCCCAGGGGTACACCCCTCCACTTT
v_call: TRBV9
clone_size: .
d_call: .
j_call: TRBJ1-6

cdr3_aa: CASSGRGREEYNEQFF
cdr3_nt: TGTGCCAGCAGTGGGAGGGGGCGGGAGGAATACAATGAGCAGTTCTTC
v_call: TRBV28
clone_size: .
d_call: .
j_call: TRBJ2-1

cdr3_aa: CASSATGQGRGYTF
cdr3_nt: TGTGCCAGCAGTGCCACAGGACAGGGGCGAGGCTACACCTTC
v_call: TRBV6-1
clone_size: .
d_call: TRBD1
j_call: TRBJ1-2

cdr3_aa: CASSQGAGLWYF
cdr3_nt: TGTGCCAGCAGCCAGGGGGCGGGTTTATGGTATTTT
v_call: TRBV27
clone_size: .
d_call: TRBD1
j_call: TRBJ2-3

cdr3_aa: CATSRGGWGEGQPQHF
cdr3_nt: TGTGCCACCAGCCGGGGTGGGTGGGGTGAGGGACAGCCCCAGCATTTT
v_call: TRBV15
clone_size: once
d_call: .
j_call: TRBJ1-5

cdr3_aa: CATSNGLEQFF
cdr3_nt: TGTGCCACCAGCAACGGTCTTGAGCAGTTCTTC
v_call: TRBV15
clone_size: .
d_call: .
j_call: TRBJ2-1

cdr3_aa: CASSQWGRTMNTEAFF
cdr3_nt: TGTGCCAGCAGCCAATGGGGGAGGACCATGAACACTGAAGCTTTCTTT
v_call: TRBV16
clone_size: .
d_call: .
j_call: TRBJ1-1

cdr3_aa: CASSLEQGASTDTQYF
cdr3_nt: TGTGCCAGCAGCTTGGAGCAGGGGGCGAGCACAGATACGCAGTATTTT
v_call: TRBV5-6
clone_size: .
d_call: TRBD1
j_call: TRBJ2-3

cdr3_aa: CASSAYRGVSTDTQYF
cdr3_nt: TGTGCCAGCAGCGCATACAGGGGCGTAAGCACAGATACGCAGTATTTT
v_call: TRBV9
clone_size: .
d_call: TRBD1
j_call: TRBJ2-3

cdr3_aa: CSVNGVGGAYEQYF
cdr3_nt: TGCAGCGTTAACGGGGTAGGGGGGGCCTACGAGCAGTACTTC
v_call: TRBV29-1
clone_size: .
d_call: .
j_call: TRBJ2-7

cdr3_aa: CSVDTGSDTQYF
cdr3_nt: TGCAGCGTTGATACAGGTTCCGATACGCAGTATTTT
v_call: TRBV29-1
clone_size: .
d_call: .
j_call: TRBJ2-3

cdr3_aa: CASSDGLASTDTQYF
cdr3_nt: TGTGCCAGCAGTGACGGACTAGCTAGCACAGATACGCAGTATTTT
v_call: TRBV6-4
clone_size: .
d_call: TRBD2
j_call: TRBJ2-3

cdr3_aa: CASSLSGGPLFF
cdr3_nt: TGTGCCAGCAGTTTATCGGGGGGACCACTGTTTTTT
v_call: TRBV27
clone_size: once
d_call: .
j_call: TRBJ1-4

cdr3_aa: CASSYSMGTASYEQYF
cdr3_nt: TGTGCCAGCAGTTACTCGATGGGGACTGCATCCTACGAGCAGTACTTC
v_call: TRBV6-5
clone_size: .
d_call: .
j_call: TRBJ2-7

cdr3_aa: CASSAGQGPIYEQYF
cdr3_nt: TGTGCCAGCAGCGCGGGACAGGGCCCCATCTACGAGCAGTACTTC
v_call: TRBV9
clone_size: .
d_call: TRBD1
j_call: TRBJ2-7

cdr3_aa: CASSQKVGTLQETQYF
cdr3_nt: TGTGCCAGCAGCCAAAAGGTTGGGACTCTACAAGAGACCCAGTACTTC
v_call: TRBV4-2
clone_size: .
d_call: .
j_call: TRBJ2-5

cdr3_aa: CSVLSGTSGSTGELFF
cdr3_nt: TGCAGCGTACTTTCTGGGACTAGCGGGAGCACCGGGGAGCTGTTTTTT
v_call: TRBV29-1
clone_size: .
d_call: TRBD2
j_call: TRBJ2-2

cdr3_aa: CASSFNWVSEDGYTF
cdr3_nt: TGTGCCAGCAGCTTTAATTGGGTTTCAGAGGATGGCTACACCTTC
v_call: TRBV7-9
clone_size: .
d_call: .
j_call: TRBJ1-2

cdr3_aa: CASSEGQASSYEQYF
cdr3_nt: TGTGCCAGCAGTGAGGGACAGGCGAGCTCCTACGAGCAGTACTTC
v_call: TRBV28
clone_size: .
d_call: TRBD1
j_call: TRBJ2-7

cdr3_aa: CATSRAVILRRESRRSYEQYF
cdr3_nt: TGTGCCACCAGCAGAGCTGTAATTCTTAGGCGGGAGTCACGGAGGTCCTACGAGCAGTACTTC
v_call: TRBV15
clone_size: .
d_call: TRBD2
j_call: TRBJ2-7

cdr3_aa: CASSEARTVTYEQYF
cdr3_nt: TGTGCCAGCAGTGAAGCCCGGACAGTAACCTACGAGCAGTACTTC
v_call: TRBV6-1
clone_size: once
d_call: .
j_call: TRBJ2-7

cdr3_aa: CASSWTGAAYEQYF
cdr3_nt: TGCGCCAGCAGCTGGACAGGGGCAGCCTACGAGCAGTACTTC
v_call: TRBV5-1
clone_size: .
d_call: TRBD1
j_call: TRBJ2-7

cdr3_aa: CASSQALSSGVSSYEQYF
cdr3_nt: TGTGCCAGCAGCCAAGCCCTTTCTAGCGGGGTTAGCTCCTACGAGCAGTACTTC
v_call: TRBV4-2
clone_size: few
d_call: TRBD2
j_call: TRBJ2-7

cdr3_aa: CASSVGRAPDTQYF
cdr3_nt: TGTGCCAGCAGCGTAGGGAGGGCCCCAGATACGCAGTATTTT
v_call: TRBV9
clone_size: .
d_call: .
j_call: TRBJ2-3

cdr3_aa: CASSLVSAGELFF
cdr3_nt: TGTGCCAGCAGCTTGGTATCGGCCGGGGAGCTGTTTTTT
v_call: TRBV5-6
clone_size: .
d_call: .
j_call: TRBJ2-2

cdr3_aa: CASSSTLGSDTQYF
cdr3_nt: TGTGCCAGCAGTTCCACCCTAGGCTCAGATACGCAGTATTTT
v_call: TRBV28
clone_size: few
d_call: .
j_call: TRBJ2-3

cdr3_aa: CASSPTSGGEQFF
cdr3_nt: TGTGCCAGCAGTCCTACTAGCGGGGGGGAGCAGTTCTTC
v_call: TRBV28
clone_size: .
d_call: TRBD2
j_call: TRBJ2-1